These 18 T cell receptor beta chains originate from one sample sequenced in a study of T-cell reconstitution after alpha-beta-depleted transplantation in children. Unique molecular identifiers tagged the TCRbeta library. TCRdb re-derived calls from the PCR reads in MiXCR, one entry per CDR3 protein. The sample yields hundreds of thousands of distinct CDR3 sequences, less than 20% seen once. Here the sequenced sample was PBMCs, mostly from graft donor cells, taken 360 days after TCRalphabeta/CD19-depleted stem cell transplant. The receptor set was obtained from a male patient younger than 18 who had a stem cell transplant for acute lymphoblastic leukemia, so the T cells may come from the graft donor.

In its sample, this clonotype was seen a few times. This chain connects TRBV4-1 to TRBJ2-7, with a tentative D call TRBD1 (6 bases). With 1 base removed from V and 3 bases from J, the gap between germline ends came to 16 bases. CDR1 is MGHRA and CDR2 is YSYEKL in the germline V gene. The CDR3 spans 16 residues. The CDR3: CASSQVNQGTFYEQYF. Here the CDR3 DNA reads TGCGCCAGCAGCCAAGTAAATCAGGGGACCTTCTACGAGCAGTACTTC.

This clonotype showed up many times. The rearrangement joins TRBV20-1 to TRBJ1-5, with 7 bases aligning to TRBD1. Trimming took 3 bases from V and 5 from J; bases not matched to a gene: 10. The CDR3 contains 15 residues. CDR1 is DFQATT, CDR2 SNEGSKA, per germline (reference sequence). CDR3 protein: CSASRFRQGDQPQHF. CDR3 DNA sequence: TGCAGTGCTAGTCGGTTTCGGCAGGGGGATCAGCCCCAGCATTTT.

This clonotype has just a few counts. The chain carries TRBV20-1 and TRBJ2-1, with 16 bases fitting TRBD2. The germline gives CDR1 DFQATT, CDR2 SNEGSKA (reference sequence). V shed 1 base, J shed 3 bases, and the junction held 3 bases outside the gene matches. The CDR3 covers 17 residues. The CDR3 spells CSARGGTSGRGYNEQFF. In DNA form, the CDR3 reads TGCAGTGCTAGAGGGGGGACTAGCGGGAGGGGCTACAATGAGCAGTTCTTC.

The V call is TRBV3-1, the J call TRBJ1-1; D gene unclear. Germline V gives CDR1 LGHDT, CDR2 YNNKEL (reference sequence). V gave up 5 bases and J gave up 1 base, with 14 bases separating them. The CDR3 is 15 residues long. The CDR3 sequence is CASSFHQLKNTEAFF. The CDR3 DNA is TGTGCCAGCAGCTTTCACCAACTCAAGAACACTGAAGCTTTCTTT.

Many counts were recorded for this clonotype. V usage is TRBV6-2 or TRBV6-3 and J usage is TRBJ2-1, with D possibly matching TRBD2 (6 bases). V was trimmed by 4 bases and J by 2 bases, leaving 12 bases between them. Looked up from germline, CDR1 is MNHEY and CDR2 is SVGEGT. The CDR3 covers 15 residues. The CDR3 DNA reads as TGTGCCAGCAGTTCCCTAGCGTATACCTACAATGAGCAGTTCTTC. Translation: CASSSLAYTYNEQFF.

This clonotype has a single count. The rearrangement joins TRBV7-2 to TRBJ2-7; 8 bases align to TRBD2. Germline values: CDR1 SGHTA, CDR2 FQGNSA. The ends lost 8 bases at V and 4 bases at J; junction bases unmatched: 10. This CDR3 is built from 14 residues. This CDR3 is CASAGGGPPYEQYF. The CDR3 nucleotides are TGTGCCAGCGCGGGGGGCGGGCCCCCTTACGAGCAGTACTTC.

The genes are TRBV15 and TRBJ2-3; D is possibly TRBD1 (6 bases). The germline gives CDR1 LNHNV, CDR2 YYDKDF (reference sequence). Deletions cut 3 bases from V and 6 bases from J, with 10 bases between. The CDR3 length is 13 residues. The CDR3 DNA reads TGTGCCACCAGCAGCACAAGGGGGGATACGCAGTATTTT. Translating gives CATSSTRGDTQYF. The variable domain in full, completed from reference TRBV15 and TRBJ2-3, reads DAMVIQNPRYQVTQFGKPVTLSCSQTLNHNVMYWYQQKSSQAPKLLFHYYDKDFNNEADTPDNFQSRRPNTSFCFLDIRSPGLGDTAMYLCATSSTRGDTQYFGPGTRLTVL.

This clonotype occurred a few times. The genes are TRBV5-1 and TRBJ2-4, with 8 nucleotides matching TRBD2. CDR3 size: 21 residues. In germline, CDR1 is SGHRS, CDR2 YFSETQ. J was trimmed by 0 bases and V by 6 bases; bases with no gene match: 23. CDR3 sequence reads: CASMGEGAGEIGPLAKNIQYF. The CDR3 coding sequence is TGCGCCAGCATGGGGGAAGGAGCGGGAGAGATTGGGCCGTTAGCCAAAAACATTCAGTACTTC.

In its sample, this clonotype was seen many times. The germline gene is not matched at one end of the junction; a read error may be the cause. The V and J genes are TRBV12-3 or TRBV12-4 and TRBJ2-3; D remains unclear. The CDR3 spans 14 residues. CDR3 nucleotides: TGTGCCAGCAGCTTAGCCCCCGGCACAGATACGCAGTATTTT. It codes for CASSLAPGTDTQYF.

This clonotype occurred a few times. V is TRBV7-9 and J is TRBJ2-7; D may be TRBD1 (6 bases). The CDR3 has 15 amino acids. V lost 3 bases and J 0 bases, leaving 12 bases between the germline ends. Germline V gives CDR1 SEHNR, CDR2 FQNEAQ (reference sequence). The CDR3 coding sequence is TGTGCCAGCAGCTTTCAGAGGGGGAGCTCCTACGAGCAGTACTTC. Its protein product is CASSFQRGSSYEQYF.

This clonotype occurred a few times. This CDR3 reads CASSPWALAGDGEQFF. The DNA for the CDR3 is TGCGCCAGCAGCCCATGGGCCCTAGCGGGGGATGGTGAGCAGTTCTTC. The chain uses TRBV5-1 and TRBJ2-1; 10 nucleotides line up with TRBD2. The CDR3 has 16 amino acids. CDR1 and CDR2 (germline): SGHRS, YFSETQ. V dropped 4 bases and J dropped 9; count of bases not matched to a gene: 13.

About this clonotype: This sequence may be a read error, since a much larger clone differs from it by one base. The chain is built from TRBV12-3 or TRBV12-4 and TRBJ2-6; no reliable D call. CDR3 size: 13 residues. Trimming took 10 bases from V and 2 from J, leaving 9 bases between them. The CDR3: CAIRLTGANVLTF. The CDR3 nucleotides are TGTGCCATCAGACTTACTGGGGCCAACGTCCTGACTTTC.

This clonotype appeared a few times. This CDR3 reads CSARVFEDTQYF. CDR3 nucleotide sequence: TGCAGTGCTAGAGTATTTGAGGATACGCAGTATTTT. The V gene is TRBV20-1, the J gene TRBJ2-3; D call uncertain. Trimming pared 1 base from V and 6 bases from J, leaving 8 bases between. The CDR3 contains 12 residues. The germline V gene encodes CDR1 DFQATT and CDR2 SNEGSKA (reference sequence).

The J gene is TRBJ2-5, the V gene TRBV25-1; 10 positions agree with TRBD1. CDR3 length equals 19 residues. V dropped 0 bases and J dropped 3; count of bases not matched to a gene: 13. Germline CDR1 and CDR2: MGHDK and SYGVNS. The CDR3 DNA sequence: TGTGCCAGCAGTGAATACCTGGGACAGGGGAACATGGGGAAAGAGACCCAGTACTTC. Protein product: CASSEYLGQGNMGKETQYF.

The chain is built from TRBV20-1 and TRBJ1-4, with 7 bases aligning to TRBD1. The V and J ends lost 2 bases and 2 bases, in that order; junction bases with no gene match: 5. The CDR3 extends over 15 amino acids. Germline V CDR1 and CDR2: DFQATT, SNEGSKA (reference sequence). CDR3 protein: CSARRTGVTNEKLFF. The CDR3 nucleotides read TGCAGTGCTAGAAGGACAGGAGTTACTAATGAAAAACTGTTTTTT.

The chain combines TRBV7-9 with TRBJ2-1; D not resolved. CDR3 length: 15 amino acids. The V and J ends lost 4 bases and 2 bases respectively, with 12 bases between them. CDR1 is SEHNR, CDR2 FQNEAQ, per germline (reference sequence). In DNA, the CDR3 is TGTGCCAGCAGCTCCGGGCGGACCACCTACAATGAGCAGTTCTTC. As protein: CASSSGRTTYNEQFF.

The chain carries TRBV27 and TRBJ1-4; a weak D match, TRBD1 (6 bases). The CDR3 extends over 13 amino acids. V gave up 4 bases and J gave up 8 bases, with 11 bases separating them. Germline V gives CDR1 MNHEY, CDR2 SMNVEV (reference sequence). The DNA of the CDR3 is TGTGCCAGCAGTTCAGGGGAGGAGGAAAAACTGTTTTTT. Translation gives CASSSGEEEKLFF.

This clonotype was counted many times. The rearrangement uses TRBV10-3 and TRBJ2-7; maybe TRBD1 (6 bases). Germline CDR1 reads ENHRY; CDR2 reads SYGVKD. Trimming stripped 0 bases from V and 1 base from J, with 10 bases between. The CDR3 totals 15 residues. CDR3 amino acids: CAISESAGASYEQYF. CDR3 coding DNA: TGTGCCATCAGTGAGTCGGCAGGGGCGTCCTACGAGCAGTACTTC.